This is a list of T cell receptor beta chains from one sample in a study of blood T cell repertoires in COVID-19. The protocol was immunoSEQ multiplex PCR, while the TCRdb copy is restricted to in-frame clones and leaves out a portion. The sample records a few hundred thousand clones, roughly 82% being singletons. Sequencing was carried out using peripheral blood. The receptor set was obtained from a man aged 50 to 59 with active or convalescent COVID-19. Both conserved end residues are part of each CDR3. Each record gives: clone size, V gene, D gene, J gene, CDR3 protein, CDR3 DNA. D genes are given only for firm matches. Where a row states a size, it is once, few, many or the class of an expanded clone; other rows omit it.

>.|TRBV6-5|.|TRBJ2-6
CASSYITGSGANVLTF
TGTGCCAGCAGTTACATCACAGGGAGCGGGGCCAACGTCCTGACTTTC
>.|TRBV10-2|TRBD1|TRBJ1-6
CASSPTGENSPLHF
TGCGCCAGCAGTCCGACAGGGGAGAATTCACCCCTCCACTTT
>many|TRBV5-1|.|TRBJ2-2
CASSLAAGYTGELFF
TGCGCCAGCAGCTTGGCCGCAGGGTACACCGGGGAGCTGTTTTTT
>.|TRBV28|TRBD1|TRBJ1-5
CASTQQGSHQPQHF
TGTGCCAGCACCCAACAGGGGTCCCATCAGCCCCAGCATTTT
>.|TRBV4-3|TRBD2|TRBJ2-2
CASSEETSFAGELFF
TGCGCCAGCAGCGAAGAGACTAGCTTTGCCGGGGAGCTGTTTTTT
>.|TRBV28|TRBD1|TRBJ1-1
CASFLVGQGTEAFF
TGTGCCAGCTTTCTGGTGGGACAGGGAACTGAAGCTTTCTTT
>once|TRBV28|TRBD2|TRBJ2-1
CASSSIPFLSSGRNEQFF
TGTGCCAGCAGTTCTATTCCCTTCCTGAGTAGCGGGAGGAATGAGCAGTTCTTC
>.|TRBV18|.|TRBJ1-1
CASSPTLGNSPEAFF
TGTGCCAGCTCACCAACTTTGGGTAACAGCCCTGAAGCTTTCTTT
>.|TRBV27|TRBD1|TRBJ1-1
CASSRQGGFSTEAFF
TGTGCCAGCAGTCGACAGGGGGGGTTTAGCACTGAAGCTTTCTTT
>.|TRBV11-2|TRBD1|TRBJ2-2
CASSLDRGLRTGELFF
TGTGCCAGCAGCCTGGACAGGGGGCTCAGGACCGGGGAGCTGTTTTTT
>few|TRBV7-9|TRBD1|TRBJ2-2
CASSSDRTNTGELFF
TGTGCCAGCAGCTCGGACAGGACGAACACCGGGGAGCTGTTTTTT
>.|TRBV5-1|.|TRBJ1-6
CASSYELIGQGSPLHF
TGCGCCAGCAGCTACGAGCTGATAGGCCAGGGATCACCCCTCCACTTT
>.|TRBV28|TRBD2|TRBJ2-3
CASIDGLAGLLTDTQYF
TGTGCCAGCATCGATGGACTAGCGGGGCTCTTGACAGATACGCAGTATTTT
>.|TRBV7-9|TRBD2|TRBJ2-3
CASSALGGSTDTQYF
TGTGCCAGCAGCGCACTGGGAGGGAGCACAGATACGCAGTATTTT
>.|TRBV20-1|.|TRBJ2-3
CSASSPGTQGTDTQYF
TGCAGTGCTAGTAGTCCCGGGACACAAGGCACAGATACGCAGTATTTT
>.|TRBV5-5|.|TRBJ2-3
CASSLEPNTDTQYF
TGTGCCAGCAGCTTGGAACCTAACACAGATACGCAGTATTTT
>few|TRBV28|TRBD1|TRBJ1-6
CASSLGTGYSPLHF
TGTGCCAGCAGCCTAGGGACAGGTTATTCACCCCTCCACTTT
>once|TRBV10-3|TRBD1|TRBJ2-7
CAISVDRDHEQYF
TGTGCCATCAGTGTAGACAGGGACCACGAGCAGTACTTC
>.|TRBV21-1|.|TRBJ2-1
CASSTVSGRVLEQFF
TGTGCCAGCAGCACGGTGAGCGGGAGGGTGCTTGAGCAGTTCTTC
>.|TRBV5-5|TRBD2|TRBJ2-1
CASSLRTSGSSYNEQFF
TGTGCCAGCAGCCTACGGACTAGCGGGAGCTCCTACAATGAGCAGTTCTTC
>.|TRBV28|TRBD1|TRBJ1-2
CASSFSTGQGLNYGYTF
TGTGCCAGCAGTTTTTCAACAGGACAGGGATTGAACTATGGCTACACCTTC
>.|TRBV7-3|.|TRBJ2-1
CASSLRGGDSYNEQFF
TGTGCCAGCAGCTTACGGGGTGGGGACTCCTACAATGAGCAGTTCTTC
>.|TRBV7-3|TRBD1|TRBJ2-3
CASSLSGTGSADTQYF
TGTGCCAGCAGCTTATCCGGGACAGGGTCGGCAGATACGCAGTATTTT
>.|TRBV12-3/TRBV12-4|TRBD1|TRBJ1-2
CASSFGQGEGYTF
TGTGCCAGCAGTTTTGGACAGGGGGAGGGCTACACCTTC
>.|TRBV29-1|.|TRBJ2-5
CSVGSTGDQETQYF
TGCAGCGTTGGATCTACAGGCGATCAAGAGACCCAGTACTTC
>.|TRBV7-3|.|TRBJ2-1
CASSLTWGFDNEQFF
TGTGCCAGCAGCTTAACCTGGGGCTTCGACAATGAGCAGTTCTTC
>.|TRBV19|TRBD1|TRBJ2-7
CASSTRQGLLYEQYF
TGTGCCAGTAGTACCCGACAGGGGCTGTTGTACGAGCAGTACTTC
>.|TRBV9|.|TRBJ2-3
CASSTGPATDTQYF
TGTGCCAGCAGCACAGGACCCGCCACAGATACGCAGTATTTT
>.|TRBV7-2|TRBD1|TRBJ2-3
CASSSESTGDSTDTQYF
TGTGCCAGCAGCTCCGAATCCACAGGGGACAGCACAGATACGCAGTATTTT
>once|TRBV5-1|.|TRBJ1-2
CASSLHSADRTNYGYTF
TGCGCCAGCAGCCTCCACTCCGCGGACAGAACCAACTATGGCTACACCTTC
>.|TRBV5-5|.|TRBJ2-1
CASSLRVTYNEQFF
TGTGCCAGCAGCCTCCGGGTTACGTACAATGAGCAGTTCTTC
>.|TRBV28|TRBD2|TRBJ2-1
CASSSSYRTSGSRNEQFF
TGTGCCAGCAGTTCCAGCTACCGTACTAGCGGGAGTCGCAATGAGCAGTTCTTC
>.|TRBV7-9|TRBD2|TRBJ2-3
CASSLVLSGSADTQYF
TGTGCCAGCAGCTTAGTGTTAAGCGGGAGTGCAGATACGCAGTATTTT
>.|TRBV5-4|.|TRBJ2-2
CASSLVGQEDTGELFF
TGTGCCAGCAGCTTGGTTGGTCAGGAAGACACCGGGGAGCTGTTTTTT
>.|TRBV5-1|.|TRBJ2-1
CASSVLAGANNEQFF
TGCGCCAGCAGCGTCCTCGCGGGGGCCAACAATGAGCAGTTCTTC
>few|TRBV3-1/TRBV3-2|.|TRBJ2-5
CASSQKGDPLDQETQYF
TGTGCCAGCAGCCAGAAGGGGGACCCTCTCGACCAAGAGACCCAGTACTTC
>.|TRBV11-2|.|TRBJ2-1
CASSIGIRGSNEQFF
TGTGCCAGCAGCATAGGGATCCGCGGGTCCAATGAGCAGTTCTTC
>.|TRBV20-1|TRBD1|TRBJ1-2
CSASNWDSHYGYTF
TGCAGTGCTAGTAATTGGGACAGCCACTATGGCTACACCTTC
>.|TRBV4-1|.|TRBJ1-4
CASSSSGTTDEKLFF
TGCGCCAGCAGCTCCTCCGGGACTACGGATGAAAAACTGTTTTTT
>.|TRBV7-9|TRBD2|TRBJ2-7
CASGPSGSGEQYF
TGTGCCAGCGGACCCAGCGGGAGTGGTGAGCAGTACTTC
>.|TRBV30|.|TRBJ1-1
CAWKQVTEAFF
TGTGCCTGGAAACAGGTGACTGAAGCTTTCTTT
>.|TRBV6-6|.|TRBJ1-2
CASSYSGGFRDGYTF
TGTGCCAGCAGTTACTCGGGGGGGTTTAGAGATGGCTACACCTTC
>.|TRBV4-1|TRBD1|TRBJ2-1
CASSHPGTGFYNEQFF
TGCGCCAGCAGCCACCCCGGGACAGGGTTTTACAATGAGCAGTTCTTC
>.|TRBV19|.|TRBJ2-2
CASSMGQPGAGELFF
TGTGCCAGTAGTATGGGTCAGCCGGGGGCCGGGGAGCTGTTTTTT
>.|TRBV3-1/TRBV3-2|TRBD2|TRBJ2-3
CASSHRGGGAGDTQYF
TGTGCCAGCAGCCATCGCGGCGGGGGGGCCGGGGATACGCAGTATTTT
>.|TRBV27|.|TRBJ2-1
CASSQGSPGYNEQFF
TGTGCCAGCAGCCAAGGCTCTCCGGGGTACAATGAGCAGTTCTTC
>.|TRBV6-5|.|TRBJ2-1
CASSYGRPGLGNEQFF
TGTGCCAGCAGTTACGGTCGACCGGGGTTGGGCAATGAGCAGTTCTTC